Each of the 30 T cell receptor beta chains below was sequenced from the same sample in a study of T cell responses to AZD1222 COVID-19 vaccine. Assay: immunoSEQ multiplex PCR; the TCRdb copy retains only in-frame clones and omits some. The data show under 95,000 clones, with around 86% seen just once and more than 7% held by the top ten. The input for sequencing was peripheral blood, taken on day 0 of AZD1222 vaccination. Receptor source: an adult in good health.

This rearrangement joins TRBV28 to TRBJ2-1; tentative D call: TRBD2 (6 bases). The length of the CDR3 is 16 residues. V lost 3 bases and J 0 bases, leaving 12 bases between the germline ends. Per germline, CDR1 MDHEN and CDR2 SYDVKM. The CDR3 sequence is CASSFRSGYSYNEQFF. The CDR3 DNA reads TGTGCCAGCAGTTTCCGAAGCGGGTACTCCTACAATGAGCAGTTCTTC.

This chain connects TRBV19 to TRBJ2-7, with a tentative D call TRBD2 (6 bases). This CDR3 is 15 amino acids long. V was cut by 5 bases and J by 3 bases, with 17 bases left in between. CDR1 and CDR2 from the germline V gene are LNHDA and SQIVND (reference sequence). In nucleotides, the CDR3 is TGTGCCAGTAGTCCGGGACTCCCAGGTCTCTACGAGCAGTACTTC. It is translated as CASSPGLPGLYEQYF.

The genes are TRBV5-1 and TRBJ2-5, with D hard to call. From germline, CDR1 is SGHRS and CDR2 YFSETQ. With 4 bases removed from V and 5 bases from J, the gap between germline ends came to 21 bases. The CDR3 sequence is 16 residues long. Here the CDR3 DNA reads TGCGCCAGCAGCCCCAACGGGCGAAACAACTGGGAGACCCAGTACTTC. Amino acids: CASSPNGRNNWETQYF. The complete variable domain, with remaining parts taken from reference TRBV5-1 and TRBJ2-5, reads KAGVTQTPRYLIKTRGQQVTLSCSPISGHRSVSWYQQTPGQGLQFLFEYFSETQRNKGNFPGRFSGRQFSNSRSEMNVSTLELGDSALYLCASSPNGRNNWETQYFGPGTRLLVL.

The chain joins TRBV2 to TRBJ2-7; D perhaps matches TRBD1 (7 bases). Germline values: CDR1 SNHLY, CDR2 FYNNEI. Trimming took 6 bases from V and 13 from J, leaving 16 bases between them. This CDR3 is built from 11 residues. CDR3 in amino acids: CASRVSGGNYF. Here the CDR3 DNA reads TGTGCCAGCAGGGTATCAGGGGGGAATTACTTC.

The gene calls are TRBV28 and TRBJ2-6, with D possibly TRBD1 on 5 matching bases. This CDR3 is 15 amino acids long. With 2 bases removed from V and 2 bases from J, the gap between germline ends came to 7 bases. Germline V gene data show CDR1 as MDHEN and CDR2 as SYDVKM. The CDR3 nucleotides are TGTGCCAGCAGTTTAGGCAGGGCTGGGGCCAACGTCCTGACTTTC. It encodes CASSLGRAGANVLTF.

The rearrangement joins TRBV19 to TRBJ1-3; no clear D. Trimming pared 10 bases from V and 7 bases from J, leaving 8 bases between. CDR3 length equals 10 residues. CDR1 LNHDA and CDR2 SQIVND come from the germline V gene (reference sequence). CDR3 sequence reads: CATQDNTIYF. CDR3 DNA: TGTGCCACCCAGGACAACACCATATATTTT. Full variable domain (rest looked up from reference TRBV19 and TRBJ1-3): DGGITQSPKYLFRKEGQNVTLSCEQNLNHDAMYWYRQDPGQGLRLIYYSQIVNDFQKGDIAEGYSVSREKKESFPLTVTSAQKNPTAFYLCATQDNTIYFGEGSWLTVV.

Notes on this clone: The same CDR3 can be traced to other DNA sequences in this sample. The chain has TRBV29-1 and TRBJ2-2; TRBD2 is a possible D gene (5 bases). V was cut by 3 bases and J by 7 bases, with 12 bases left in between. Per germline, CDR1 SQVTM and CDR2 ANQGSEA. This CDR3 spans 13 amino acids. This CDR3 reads CSVDGVGSGELFF. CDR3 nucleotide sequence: TGCAGCGTTGACGGGGTAGGGAGCGGGGAGCTGTTTTTT.

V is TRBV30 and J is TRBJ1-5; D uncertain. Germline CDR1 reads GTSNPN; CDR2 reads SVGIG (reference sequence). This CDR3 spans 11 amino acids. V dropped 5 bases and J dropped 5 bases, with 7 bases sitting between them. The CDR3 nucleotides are TGTGCCTGGGCGCGGCATCAGCCCCAGCATTTT. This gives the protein CAWARHQPQHF.

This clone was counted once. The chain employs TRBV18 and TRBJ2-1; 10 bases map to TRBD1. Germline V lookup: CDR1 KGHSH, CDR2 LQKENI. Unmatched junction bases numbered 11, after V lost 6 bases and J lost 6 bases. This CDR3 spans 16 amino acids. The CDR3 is CASSRVPTGGLNEQFF. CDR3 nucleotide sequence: TGTGCCAGCTCCCGAGTGCCGACAGGGGGCCTCAATGAGCAGTTCTTC.

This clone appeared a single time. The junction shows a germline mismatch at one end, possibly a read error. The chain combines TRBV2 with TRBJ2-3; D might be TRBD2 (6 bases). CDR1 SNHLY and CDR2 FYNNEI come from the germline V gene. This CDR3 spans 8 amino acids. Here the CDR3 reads CASRYGGW. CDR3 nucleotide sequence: TGTGCCAGCAGATACGGAGGGTGG.

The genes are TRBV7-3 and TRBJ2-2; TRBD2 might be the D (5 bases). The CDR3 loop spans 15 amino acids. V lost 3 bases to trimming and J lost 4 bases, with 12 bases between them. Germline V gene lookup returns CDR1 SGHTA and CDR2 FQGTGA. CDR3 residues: CASSLSGPSTGELFF. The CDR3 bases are TGTGCCAGCAGCTTGAGCGGCCCGAGCACCGGGGAGCTGTTTTTT.

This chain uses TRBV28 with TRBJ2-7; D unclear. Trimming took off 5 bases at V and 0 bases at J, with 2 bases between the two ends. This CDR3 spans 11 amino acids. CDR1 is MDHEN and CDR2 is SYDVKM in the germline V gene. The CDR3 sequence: CASSVSYEQYF. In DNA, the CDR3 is TGTGCCAGCAGTGTCTCCTACGAGCAGTACTTC.

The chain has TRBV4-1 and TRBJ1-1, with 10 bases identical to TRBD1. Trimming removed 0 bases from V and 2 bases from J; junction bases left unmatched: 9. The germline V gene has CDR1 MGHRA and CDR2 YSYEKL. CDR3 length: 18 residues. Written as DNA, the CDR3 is TGCGCCAGCAGCCAAGACCCCCGGGACAGGGGCGTAAACACTGAAGCTTTCTTT. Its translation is CASSQDPRDRGVNTEAFF.

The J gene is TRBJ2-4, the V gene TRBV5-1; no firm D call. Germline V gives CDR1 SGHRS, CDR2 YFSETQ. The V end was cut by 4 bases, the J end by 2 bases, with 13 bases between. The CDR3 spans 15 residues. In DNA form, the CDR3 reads TGCGCCAGCAGCCTCAAGATCCCTTCCAAAAACATTCAGTACTTC. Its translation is CASSLKIPSKNIQYF.

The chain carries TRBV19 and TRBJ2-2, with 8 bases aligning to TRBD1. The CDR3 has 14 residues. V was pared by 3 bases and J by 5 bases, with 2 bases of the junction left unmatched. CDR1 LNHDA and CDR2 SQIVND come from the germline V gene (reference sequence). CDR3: CASSIGQGTGELFF. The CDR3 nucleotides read TGTGCCAGTAGTATTGGACAGGGAACCGGGGAGCTGTTTTTT.

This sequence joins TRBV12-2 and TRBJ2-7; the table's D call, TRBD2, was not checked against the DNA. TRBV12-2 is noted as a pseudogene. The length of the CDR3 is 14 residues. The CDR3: CASRPRVREVEQYF. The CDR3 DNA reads TGTGCAAGTCGTCCCCGGGTTCGGGAGGTCGAGCAGTACTTC.

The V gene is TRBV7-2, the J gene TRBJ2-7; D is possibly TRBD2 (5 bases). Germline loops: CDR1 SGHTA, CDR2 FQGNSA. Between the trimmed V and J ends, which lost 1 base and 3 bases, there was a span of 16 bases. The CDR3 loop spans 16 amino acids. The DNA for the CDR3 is TGTGCCAGCAGCTTAGGTCTACGGAGTGGAGGCTACGAGCAGTACTTC. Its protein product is CASSLGLRSGGYEQYF.

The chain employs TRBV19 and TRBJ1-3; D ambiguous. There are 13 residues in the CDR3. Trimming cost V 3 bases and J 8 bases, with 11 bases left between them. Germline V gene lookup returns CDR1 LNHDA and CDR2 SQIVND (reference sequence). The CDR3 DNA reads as TGTGCCAGTAGTATGAATGGAGCGGACACCATATATTTT. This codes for CASSMNGADTIYF.

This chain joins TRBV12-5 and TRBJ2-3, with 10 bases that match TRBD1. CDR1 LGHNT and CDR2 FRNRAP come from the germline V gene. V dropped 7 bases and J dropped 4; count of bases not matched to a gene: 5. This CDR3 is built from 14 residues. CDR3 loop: CASVKGQGADTQYF. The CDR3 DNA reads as TGTGCTAGTGTCAAAGGACAGGGGGCAGATACGCAGTATTTT.

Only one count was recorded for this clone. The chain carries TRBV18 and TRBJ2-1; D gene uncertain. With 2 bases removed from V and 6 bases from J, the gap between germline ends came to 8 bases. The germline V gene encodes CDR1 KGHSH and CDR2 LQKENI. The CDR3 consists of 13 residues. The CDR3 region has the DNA TGTGCCAGCTCACCAGGGCAGTTCAATGAGCAGTTCTTC. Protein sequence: CASSPGQFNEQFF.

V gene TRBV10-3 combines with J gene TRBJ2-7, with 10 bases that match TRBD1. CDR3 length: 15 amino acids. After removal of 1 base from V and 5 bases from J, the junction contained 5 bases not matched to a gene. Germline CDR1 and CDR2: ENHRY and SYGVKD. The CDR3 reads CAISELGTGDDEQYF. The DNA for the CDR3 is TGTGCCATCAGTGAGTTGGGGACAGGGGACGACGAGCAGTACTTC.

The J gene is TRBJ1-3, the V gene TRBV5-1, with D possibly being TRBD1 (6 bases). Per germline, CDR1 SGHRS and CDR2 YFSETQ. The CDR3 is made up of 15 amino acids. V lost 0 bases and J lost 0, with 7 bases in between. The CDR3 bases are TGCGCCAGCAGCTTGGCAGGGGACTCTGGAAACACCATATATTTT. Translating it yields CASSLAGDSGNTIYF.

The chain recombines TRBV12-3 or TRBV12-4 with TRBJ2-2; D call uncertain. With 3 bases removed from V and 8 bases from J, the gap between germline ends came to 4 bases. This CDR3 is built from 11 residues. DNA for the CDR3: TGTGCCAGCAGTTTCGCGGGGGAGCTGTTTTTT. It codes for CASSFAGELFF.

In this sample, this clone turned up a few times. The CDR3 bases are TGTGCCACCAGCAGAGAGATAGGACTAGCGAACTACAATGAGCAGTTCTTC. Encoded protein: CATSREIGLANYNEQFF. The J gene is TRBJ2-1, the V gene TRBV15, with 9 bases lining up with TRBD2. In germline, CDR1 is LNHNV, CDR2 YYDKDF (reference sequence). This CDR3 region has 17 residues. J was trimmed by 3 bases and V by 0 bases; bases with no gene match: 6.

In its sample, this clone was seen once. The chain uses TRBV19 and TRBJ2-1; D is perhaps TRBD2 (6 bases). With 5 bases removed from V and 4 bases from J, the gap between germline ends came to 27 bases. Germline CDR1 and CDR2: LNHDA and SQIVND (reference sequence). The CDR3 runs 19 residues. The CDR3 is CASSPMGPSVAANYNEQFF. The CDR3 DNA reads TGTGCCAGTAGTCCCATGGGGCCTTCAGTAGCGGCAAATTACAATGAGCAGTTCTTC.

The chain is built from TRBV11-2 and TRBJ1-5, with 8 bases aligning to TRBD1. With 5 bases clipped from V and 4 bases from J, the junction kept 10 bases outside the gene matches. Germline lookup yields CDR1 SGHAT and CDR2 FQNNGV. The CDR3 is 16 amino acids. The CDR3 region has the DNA TGTGCCAGCAGCCCCAGGACAGGGCGTACTAATCAGCCCCAGCATTTT. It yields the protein CASSPRTGRTNQPQHF. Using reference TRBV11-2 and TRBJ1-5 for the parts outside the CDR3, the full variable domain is EAGVAQSPRYKIIEKRQSVAFWCNPISGHATLYWYQQILGQGPKLLIQFQNNGVVDDSQLPKDRFSAERLKGVDSTLKIQPAKLEDSAVYLCASSPRTGRTNQPQHFGDGTRLSIL.

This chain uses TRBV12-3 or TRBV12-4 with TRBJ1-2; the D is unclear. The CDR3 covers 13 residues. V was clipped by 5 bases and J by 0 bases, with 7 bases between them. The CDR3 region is CASSLTSNYGYTF. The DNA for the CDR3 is TGTGCCAGCAGTCTGACATCTAACTATGGCTACACCTTC.

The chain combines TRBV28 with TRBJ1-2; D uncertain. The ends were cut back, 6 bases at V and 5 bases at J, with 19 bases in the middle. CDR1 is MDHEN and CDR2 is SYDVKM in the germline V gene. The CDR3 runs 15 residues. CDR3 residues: CASSRPGNGEYGYTF. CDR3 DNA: TGTGCCAGCAGCCGTCCGGGAAACGGAGAATATGGCTACACCTTC.

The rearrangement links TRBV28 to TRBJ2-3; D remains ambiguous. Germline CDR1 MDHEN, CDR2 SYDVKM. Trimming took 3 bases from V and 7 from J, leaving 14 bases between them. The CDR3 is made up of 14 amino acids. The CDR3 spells CASSFTEPRNTQYF. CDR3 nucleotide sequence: TGTGCCAGCAGTTTTACCGAGCCCCGTAATACGCAGTATTTT.

CDR3 bases: TGTGCCAGCAGCCCGTCGGGCCCGGGGGGTCAGCCCCAGCATTTT. Its translation is CASSPSGPGGQPQHF. The chain uses TRBV3-1 (or the pseudogene TRBV3-2) and TRBJ1-5; D perhaps matches TRBD1 (5 bases). Trimming removed 4 bases from V and 6 bases from J, with 16 bases in between. The germline gives CDR1 LGHDT, CDR2 YNNKEL (reference sequence). The CDR3 runs 15 residues.